The T cell receptor (beta chain) under discussion was sequenced for a study of OX40 agonist ivuxolimab in advanced cancers. About the study: Dose-escalation patients were diagnosed with hepatocellular carcinoma, melanoma, renal cell cancer or head and neck cancer. Participants, approximately 83% male, averaged approximately 65 years of age, ranging from about 23 to 90.

The CDR3 covers 14 residues. Germline CDR1 reads SGDLS; CDR2 reads YYNGEE. V was clipped by 0 bases and J by 5 bases, with 8 bases between them. General study results and limits: Expanded clones were, on average, more numerous in CD8+ T cells than in CD4+.

This table comes from immunoSEQ multiplex PCR, and its TCRdb copy is limited to in-frame clones, with some not included. In the table there are 45,000 to 70,000 clones, more than 70% of which are singletons. This clone was picked up one time. No antigen is known for it. The clonotype originates from an adult with an advanced solid tumor such as melanoma, head and neck, liver or kidney cancer. The genes are TRBV9 and TRBJ2-2; D possibly uses TRBD1 or TRBD2 (5 bases each). The starting material was CD4+ or CD8+ T cells sorted from blood, obtained in a trial of the OX40 agonist ivuxolimab. CDR3 in amino acids: CASSVGGRTGELFF. Written as DNA, the CDR3 is TGTGCCAGCAGCGTAGGGGGGAGAACCGGGGAGCTGTTTTTT.